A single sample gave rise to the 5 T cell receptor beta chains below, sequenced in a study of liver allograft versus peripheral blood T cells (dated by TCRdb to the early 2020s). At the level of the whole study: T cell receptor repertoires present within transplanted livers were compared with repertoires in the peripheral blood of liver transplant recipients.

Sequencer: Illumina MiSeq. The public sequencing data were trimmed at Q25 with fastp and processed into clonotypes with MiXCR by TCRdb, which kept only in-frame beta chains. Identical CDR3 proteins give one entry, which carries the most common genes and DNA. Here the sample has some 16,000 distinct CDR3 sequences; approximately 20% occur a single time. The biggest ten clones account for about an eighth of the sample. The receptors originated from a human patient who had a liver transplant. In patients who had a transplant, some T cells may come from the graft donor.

The chain's CDR3 is CASKDAGTENYSNQPQHF. As DNA, the CDR3 is TGTGCCAGTAAGGACGCCGGGACAGAAAATTATAGCAATCAGCCCCAGCATTTT. The rearrangement uses TRBV19 and TRBJ1-5; 7 bases agree with TRBD1. Germline assignment: CDR1 LNHDA and CDR2 SQIVND (reference sequence). The CDR3 extends over 18 amino acids. V lost 7 bases, J lost 0 bases, and 15 bases stayed unmatched.

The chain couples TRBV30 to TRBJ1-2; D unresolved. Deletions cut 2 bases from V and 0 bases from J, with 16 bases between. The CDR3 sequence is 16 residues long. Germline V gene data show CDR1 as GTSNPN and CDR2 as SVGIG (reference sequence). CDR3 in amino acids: CAWSRPRTLPNYGYTF. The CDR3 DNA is TGTGCCTGGAGTAGGCCCAGAACTCTTCCTAACTATGGCTACACCTTC.

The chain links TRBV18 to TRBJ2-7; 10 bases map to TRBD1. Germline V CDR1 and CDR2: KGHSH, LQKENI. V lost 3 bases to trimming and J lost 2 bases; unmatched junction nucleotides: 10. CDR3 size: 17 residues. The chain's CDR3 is CASSPDPGTGDTYEQYF. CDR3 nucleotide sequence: TGTGCCAGCTCACCTGACCCCGGGACAGGGGACACCTACGAGCAGTACTTC.

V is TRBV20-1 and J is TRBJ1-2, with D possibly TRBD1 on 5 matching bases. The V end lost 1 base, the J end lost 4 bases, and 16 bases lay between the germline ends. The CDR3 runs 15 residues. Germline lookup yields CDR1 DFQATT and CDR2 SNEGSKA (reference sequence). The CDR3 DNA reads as TGCAGTGCTAGAGTTACGAACCGGGGGGGCTATGGCTACACCTTC. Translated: CSARVTNRGGYGYTF.

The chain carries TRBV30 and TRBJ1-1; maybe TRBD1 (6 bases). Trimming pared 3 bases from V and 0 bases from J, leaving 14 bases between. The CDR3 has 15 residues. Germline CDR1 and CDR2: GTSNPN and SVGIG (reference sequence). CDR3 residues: CAWRGRGGLNTEAFF. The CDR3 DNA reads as TGTGCCTGGAGGGGGAGGGGGGGGTTGAACACTGAAGCTTTCTTT.